These 7 T cell receptor beta chains share one sample of origin, sequenced in a study of Tregs in tolerant kidney transplant recipients. Some clones are missing from TCRdb's copy, which holds only in-frame ones; the method was immunoSEQ multiplex PCR. The sample lists about 120,000 clones, around 94% occurring once. Sequenced input: CD4+ T cells from blood. The receptors come from a human donor in good health.

The CDR3: CASSQAGTAQNIQYF. In nucleotides, the CDR3 is TGCGCCAGCAGCCAAGCCGGGACAGCTCAAAACATTCAGTACTTC. The rearrangement joins TRBV4-1 to TRBJ2-4; 7 bases match TRBD1. Losses at the gene ends were 1 base for V and 5 bases for J; bases not matched to a gene: 5. The V gene's germline CDR1 is MGHRA and CDR2 YSYEKL. CDR3 length equals 15 residues.

The V call is TRBV14, the J call TRBJ1-1, with TRBD1 matching 7 bases. Per germline, CDR1 SGHDN and CDR2 FVKESK. The CDR3 is made up of 14 amino acids. V was clipped by 4 bases and J by 6 bases; unmatched bases: 8. The CDR3 region has the DNA TGTGCCAGCAGCCGAACGGGACAGATGGCTGAAGCTTTCTTT. It translates to CASSRTGQMAEAFF.

This sequence joins TRBV6-5 and TRBJ1-1; 8 nucleotides match TRBD1. The CDR3 length is 14 residues. V lost 5 bases, J lost 5 bases, and 7 bases stayed unmatched. Germline CDR1 is MNHEY and CDR2 is SVGAGI. Here the CDR3 reads CASSGRQGRTEAFF. In nucleotides, the CDR3 is TGTGCCAGCAGTGGGCGACAGGGGAGGACTGAAGCTTTCTTT.

J is TRBJ2-5 and V is TRBV25-1, with 7 bases matching TRBD2. V lost 5 bases, J lost 7 bases, and 10 bases stayed unmatched. The CDR3 is made up of 14 amino acids. Germline loops: CDR1 MGHDK, CDR2 SYGVNS. CDR3 bases: TGTGCCAGCAGTCTGGGGGGGAGTGCTTGGACCCAGTACTTC. Protein: CASSLGGSAWTQYF.

This sequence joins TRBV7-9 and TRBJ1-1; D ambiguous. Germline V gene sequence: CDR1 SEHNR, CDR2 FQNEAQ (reference sequence). The CDR3 totals 13 residues. V dropped 11 bases and J dropped 3 bases, with 16 bases sitting between them. The CDR3: CASGQDLHTEAFF. The CDR3 DNA reads as TGTGCCTCGGGCCAGGACCTGCACACTGAAGCTTTCTTT.

V and J are TRBV6-5 and TRBJ1-1; possible D gene TRBD1, 6 bases. Trimming removed 4 bases from V and 5 bases from J, with 14 bases in between. CDR1 is MNHEY and CDR2 is SVGAGI in the germline V gene. CDR3 length equals 14 residues. The CDR3 DNA reads as TGTGCCAGCAGTTCTGGGGGCTCGGGGACTGAAGCTTTCTTT. Protein sequence: CASSSGGSGTEAFF.

The genes are TRBV5-4 and TRBJ1-5; D gene uncertain. Looked up from germline, CDR1 is SGHNT and CDR2 is YYREEE (reference sequence). V was clipped by 4 bases and J by 1 base, with 21 bases between them. This CDR3 region has 18 residues. In DNA, the CDR3 is TGTGCCAGCAGCGTGGGCCCCAGCTTACAGCCCAGCAATCAGCCCCAGCATTTT. Translation gives CASSVGPSLQPSNQPQHF.